This T cell receptor (beta chain) emerged from a study of OX40 agonist ivuxolimab in advanced cancers. The overall study: Among those treated, three patients had partial responses, one with hepatocellular carcinoma and two with cutaneous melanoma.

Libraries were prepared by immunoSEQ multiplex PCR; TCRdb keeps only in-frame clonotypes and omits some of them. The sample includes roughly 28,000 clones, about 88% of them seen just once. Looked up from germline, CDR1 is LNHDA and CDR2 is SQIVND (reference sequence). The CDR3 runs to 12 residues. V was trimmed by 1 base and J by 5 bases, leaving 2 bases between them. The V and J genes are TRBV19 and TRBJ2-2; D unclear. Sequenced material: CD4+ or CD8+ T cells sorted from blood, taken in a trial of the OX40 agonist ivuxolimab. The TCR originated in an adult with an advanced solid tumor such as melanoma, head and neck, liver or kidney cancer. The CDR3: CASSIGTGELFF. CDR3 nucleotides: TGTGCCAGTAGTATAGGGACCGGGGAGCTGTTTTTT.